This T cell receptor (beta chain) came from a study of OX40 agonist ivuxolimab in advanced cancers. Across the study: The patients' treatment was ivuxolimab, an agonistic anti-OX40 (CD134) antibody. The diagnoses of dose-escalation patients were hepatocellular carcinoma, melanoma, renal cell or head and neck cancer.

Whole-study results and caveats: Normalized expansion of T-cell clones was also low for some nonresponders. At 0.1 to 3.0 mg/kg, CD4+ and CD8+ blood T cells expanded clonally by week 6.

The V segment lost 5 bases and the J segment 6 bases; nucleotides outside the gene matches: 7. This CDR3 spans 15 amino acids. Germline V CDR1 and CDR2: SGHDT, YYEEEE. TCRdb keeps only in-frame clones here, not all; method: immunoSEQ multiplex PCR. Of under 70,000 clones listed, 85% are singletons. Concerning this clone itself: Its target is unknown.

This rearrangement joins TRBV5-6 to TRBJ2-1; 11 nucleotides align to TRBD2. The clonotype originates from an adult with an advanced solid tumor such as melanoma, head and neck, liver or kidney cancer. The sequencing here drew on CD4+ or CD8+ T cells sorted from blood, taken in a trial of the OX40 agonist ivuxolimab. As DNA, the CDR3 is TGTGCCAGCAGAATGACTAGCGGGGCCTTCAATGAGCAGTTCTTC. This translates into CASRMTSGAFNEQFF.